The subject of this entry is one TCR beta chain. Its antigen is still unknown. At one of its ends the junction is not consistent with the germline gene, which may arise from a read error. Synthesis of TCR beta cDNA was carried out from 450 to 500 ng total RNA with a constant-region primer. Three-round nested multiplex PCR performed with slightly modified ARM-PCR produced the TCR beta libraries. With TRBV1-TRBV30 forward primers and a C-beta reverse primer, the first two PCR rounds were run for approximately 10 cycles each. TCRdb reprocessed the multiplex PCR reads via MiXCR and lists one record per CDR3 protein. This table has about 200,000 distinct CDR3 sequences, 65% appearing once. This record belongs to a study of tumor-infiltrating lymphocytes in primary liver carcinoma. Whole-study context: Cases comprised patients with primary liver carcinoma who received surgical resection. The tumors, T1-T3 N0M0 lesions, were roughly 4.2 to 10 cm across. Findings and limits, study-wide: Tumors significantly exceeded blood in top-250-clone fraction (p = 0.039).

Germline DNA was extracted alongside blood RNA, which was obtained from unsorted whole blood. Infection with HBV was chronic in patients; they were treatment-naive. This CDR3 is 16 amino acids long. The chain employs TRBV12-3 or TRBV12-4 and TRBJ2-3; the D call may be TRBD1 or TRBD2 (7 bases each). Sample: peripheral blood. The sequence came from an older woman with primary liver carcinoma and hepatitis B virus infection. CDR3 bases: TGTGCCAGCAGTGTTCAGCCGGGAGCGGGGACAGATACGCAGTGTTTT. Its protein product is CASSVQPGAGTDTQCF.